This paragraph reports one TCR beta chain. This sample includes further DNA sequences coding for the same CDR3. This record comes from a study of T cell responses to AZD1222 COVID-19 vaccine. Sequencing was performed with immunoSEQ multiplex PCR; in TCRdb, only in-frame clones are kept and a portion is missing. This table has 130,000 or so clones, roughly nine tenths appearing once. This TCR was sampled from an adult in good health. Material: peripheral blood, obtained on day 0 of AZD1222 vaccination.

The CDR3: CASSYSSSSGNTIYF. The CDR3 nucleotides read TGTGCCAGCAGTTACTCGAGCAGCTCTGGAAACACCATATATTTT. The V call is TRBV6-6, the J call TRBJ1-3; D is unclear. From germline, CDR1 is MNHNY and CDR2 SVGAGI (reference sequence). V lost 0 bases and J 0 bases, leaving 6 bases between the germline ends. This CDR3 is built from 15 residues.